The following is a T cell receptor (beta chain) sequence with its context. Its antigen is currently not known. Base qualities are not recorded, but no much larger clone differs from it by a single base. Per the germline V gene, SGHAT is the CDR1 and FQNNGV is the CDR2. The cysteine opens and the phenylalanine closes a CDR3 of 14 amino acids. The kept DNA is CDR3 alone, 42 bases in frame from the first base. Relative to germline, V is 6 bases shorter and J is 8 bases shorter, with 19 bases between their ends. The source of the sample is a study of siplizumab effects on memory and regulatory T cells (dated by TCRdb to the late 2010s). About the investigation overall: The effect of the anti-CD2 antibody siplizumab on alloreactive T-cell subsets was examined in allogeneic mixed lymphocyte reactions constructed from human PBMCs.

Libraries were prepared through the immunoSEQ multiplex PCR assay. The deep sequencing platform assayed 90,000 to 100,000 TCR templates per sample. Genomic DNA extracted from sorted T cells was used for TCRbeta CDR3 sequencing. Regarding the original processing steps: The R programming language was used for the clonal analysis of the TCRbeta CDR3 data. Alloreactive CD4+ and CD8+ clones were identified by comparing unstimulated samples to CFSE-low samples taken after the reaction. Alloreactive CD4+ clones were assigned to regulatory or non-regulatory origin by matching sequences to sorted unstimulated Treg and non-Treg repertoires. The clones in this table, taken by TCRdb from immuneACCESS, are in-frame only. Not every clone is retained; where verified, under half of the shortfall comes from an unresolved V gene, and the cause of the rest is unknown. V, J and clone size reflect that table, while D and trimming were determined from the DNA. For this sample there are more than 95,000 clones; roughly 94% appear just once. The ten most abundant clones make up roughly 1.5% of the sample.

Sorted unstimulated T cells and proliferating T cells recovered from mixed lymphocyte reactions underwent TCRbeta CDR3 sequencing. Fresh whole blood from approximately 9 HLA-typed healthy donors was used to isolate PBMCs. Unstimulated CD4+ non-regulatory T cells were FACS-sorted to map the origin of alloreactive clones. Summary of the overall study and its limitations: The suppressive function of proliferating Tregs from siplizumab cultures was not functionally confirmed. Because sequences at frequencies below about 10^-5 were poorly captured, only a minor fraction of alloreactive clones could be mapped back to unstimulated subsets. Compared with memory T cells, unstimulated naive T cells appeared more diverse, and naive cells seemed to make a substantial contribution to the alloresponse. In reactions with siplizumab, an average of approximately 69% of mappable alloreactive CD4+ clones were Treg-derived, compared with roughly 26% in control reactions. A naive or memory phenotype could not be assigned to roughly 75-96% of proliferating CD4+ or CD8+ clones. Siplizumab significantly reduced the cumulative frequency of alloreactive sequences traceable to unstimulated CD4+ memory T cells.

The chain joins TRBV11-2 to TRBJ1-2; a weak D assignment points to TRBD1 (6 bases agree). The origin of this receptor is a human donor in good health. The source material was non-Treg CD4+ T cells sorted from blood. The sample's cell subset or site label, in plain terms: FACS-sorted unstimulated CD4+ non-regulatory T cells. The DNA sequence is TGTGCCAGCAGGGCTAATAAGGGGGGTAGAGGCTACACCTTC. It specifies CASRANKGGRGYTF.